The clone carrying this T cell receptor beta chain was seen once. As yet, its antigen is unknown. The PCR ran on 60 Vbeta and 13 Jbeta primers. Clones were read by immunoSEQ multiplex PCR, and TCRdb kept only the in-frame ones, dropping some. The sample lists about 68,000 clones; approximately 78% were seen once. This entry comes from a study of cytomegalovirus exposure and HLA in healthy donors. Notes on the study in general: CMV serostatus was the only recorded immune exposure for donors. Previous analysis showed most TCR beta V segments were productive about 87% or about 30% of the time. TCR beta sequences reportedly predicted most subjects' HLA-A and HLA-B alleles accurately.

The CDR3 has 16 amino acids. Trimming removed 6 bases from V and 4 bases from J, with 22 bases in between. The germline gives CDR1 MNHNY, CDR2 SVGAGI (reference sequence). V and J are TRBV6-6 and TRBJ2-7; possible D gene TRBD2, 6 bases. The sample was PBMCs. The receptor was derived from a human donor in good health. CDR3 residues: CASSSMRRRGRYEQYF. CDR3 in DNA: TGTGCCAGCAGCTCCATGCGAAGGCGGGGTCGGTACGAGCAGTACTTC.